The rows below give T cell receptor beta chains drawn from one sample of a study of T cells in Graves' hyperthyroidism and ophthalmopathy. TCRdb ran MiXCR on the multiplex PCR reads and lists one entry per CDR3 protein. This table has nearly 600,000 distinct CDR3 sequences, approximately 15% appearing once. The sequencing input was blood. These receptors all come from a woman aged 18-29 years with Graves' ophthalmopathy. Each CDR3 is given with its conserved first and last residue. Fields, in order: J gene, clone size, V gene, D gene, CDR3 DNA, CDR3 protein. The D gene is left open where the match is weak. The size field is filled for only some rows; it gives once, few, many or a size class.

j_gene: TRBJ1-3
abundance: few
v_gene: TRBV6-1
d_gene: .
CDR3nt: TGTGCCAGCAGACCCGCCGGGACACCTGGAAACACCATATATTTT
CDR3aa: CASRPAGTPGNTIYF

j_gene: TRBJ1-2
abundance: many
v_gene: TRBV10-3
d_gene: .
CDR3nt: TGTGCCATCAGCTGGGACATTCGAAACGCTGGCTACACCTTC
CDR3aa: CAISWDIRNAGYTF

j_gene: TRBJ2-2
abundance: few
v_gene: TRBV6-2/TRBV6-3
d_gene: TRBD2
CDR3nt: TGTGCCAGCAGTTACTCACGACTAGCGGGAGCGGTCGGGGAGCTGTTTTTT
CDR3aa: CASSYSRLAGAVGELFF

j_gene: TRBJ2-5
abundance: many
v_gene: TRBV5-4
d_gene: TRBD2
CDR3nt: TGTGCCAGCAGCGAGACTAGCGGGATCGGAGAGACCCAGTACTTC
CDR3aa: CASSETSGIGETQYF

j_gene: TRBJ2-1
abundance: many
v_gene: TRBV28
d_gene: TRBD2
CDR3nt: TGTGCCAGCAGTTTACCCCAGCGGGGTGAGCAGTTCTTC
CDR3aa: CASSLPQRGEQFF

j_gene: TRBJ1-1
abundance: .
v_gene: TRBV9
d_gene: .
CDR3nt: TGTGCCAGCAGCGTCAGTCCCTCGGCCTGGGACACTGAAGCTTTCTTT
CDR3aa: CASSVSPSAWDTEAFF

j_gene: TRBJ1-5
abundance: .
v_gene: TRBV7-6
d_gene: .
CDR3nt: TGTGCCAGCAGCATGGAGGGAAGCAATCAGCCCCAGCATTTT
CDR3aa: CASSMEGSNQPQHF

j_gene: TRBJ2-3
abundance: many
v_gene: TRBV12-3/TRBV12-4
d_gene: TRBD2
CDR3nt: TGTGCCAGCAGTTTAGGGGCGGGAGGGTCAGATACGCAGTATTTT
CDR3aa: CASSLGAGGSDTQYF

j_gene: TRBJ2-3
abundance: few
v_gene: TRBV29-1
d_gene: TRBD2
CDR3nt: TGCAGCGTGCGCGGGAGTGGGATTAGCACAGATACGCAGTATTTT
CDR3aa: CSVRGSGISTDTQYF

j_gene: TRBJ2-2
abundance: .
v_gene: TRBV24-1
d_gene: TRBD1
CDR3nt: TGTGCCACCAGTGGGGGACAGCCGCTTAACACCGGGGAGCTGTTTTTT
CDR3aa: CATSGGQPLNTGELFF

j_gene: TRBJ2-1
abundance: .
v_gene: TRBV3-1
d_gene: TRBD2
CDR3nt: TGTGCCAGCAGCCCCGGGACTAGCAGGGAGCAGTTCTTC
CDR3aa: CASSPGTSREQFF

j_gene: TRBJ2-3
abundance: many
v_gene: TRBV2
d_gene: .
CDR3nt: TGTGCCAGCAGTGAACTTTTCAGCACAGATACGCAGTATTTT
CDR3aa: CASSELFSTDTQYF

j_gene: TRBJ1-1
abundance: .
v_gene: TRBV6-1
d_gene: TRBD1
CDR3nt: TGTGCCAGCACCAGAAACCCGGGACAGGGGAACACTGAAGCTTTCTTT
CDR3aa: CASTRNPGQGNTEAFF

j_gene: TRBJ1-2
abundance: few
v_gene: TRBV19
d_gene: TRBD1
CDR3nt: TGTGCCAGTAGTGTCGAACAGGGGCGCTTCGATGGCTACACCTTC
CDR3aa: CASSVEQGRFDGYTF

j_gene: TRBJ2-7
abundance: few
v_gene: TRBV28
d_gene: TRBD2
CDR3nt: TGTGCCAGCTTTAAAGCGGGACCTCCCTACGAGCAGTACTTC
CDR3aa: CASFKAGPPYEQYF

j_gene: TRBJ2-7
abundance: few
v_gene: TRBV6-1
d_gene: .
CDR3nt: TGTGCCAGCAGTCCCCCCGGGAACTACGAGCAGTACTTC
CDR3aa: CASSPPGNYEQYF

j_gene: TRBJ1-5
abundance: few
v_gene: TRBV4-2
d_gene: .
CDR3nt: TGTGCCAGCAGCCAAGGGGGACCAAATCAGCCCCAGCATTTT
CDR3aa: CASSQGGPNQPQHF

j_gene: TRBJ1-1
abundance: many
v_gene: TRBV28
d_gene: .
CDR3nt: TGTGCCAGCAGTTTCGTGATTAGTGGGACTGAAGCTTTCTTT
CDR3aa: CASSFVISGTEAFF

j_gene: TRBJ1-2
abundance: .
v_gene: TRBV19
d_gene: TRBD1
CDR3nt: TGTGCCAGCACAGGGGGAGGCGGCTACACCTTC
CDR3aa: CASTGGGGYTF

j_gene: TRBJ2-5
abundance: many
v_gene: TRBV24-1
d_gene: TRBD1
CDR3nt: TGTGCCACCCCTCCCCGGCCGACAGGGGTTTTGCAAGAGACCCAGTACTTC
CDR3aa: CATPPRPTGVLQETQYF

j_gene: TRBJ2-7
abundance: .
v_gene: TRBV2
d_gene: TRBD2
CDR3nt: TGTGCCAGCATGCAGGGGGTAGCGGGAGGGGAGCAGTACTTC
CDR3aa: CASMQGVAGGEQYF

j_gene: TRBJ1-1
abundance: few
v_gene: TRBV5-4
d_gene: .
CDR3nt: TGTGCCAGCAGCTTGGCCGCGAGAATGAACACTGAAGCTTTCTTT
CDR3aa: CASSLAARMNTEAFF

j_gene: TRBJ1-6
abundance: .
v_gene: TRBV6-1
d_gene: .
CDR3nt: TGTGCCAGCCAAGGCGGACAGAATTATAATTCACCCCTCCACTTT
CDR3aa: CASQGGQNYNSPLHF

j_gene: TRBJ2-3
abundance: .
v_gene: TRBV9
d_gene: TRBD2
CDR3nt: TGTGCCAGCAGCGTAGGAGGGACTAGCGGTGGGACAGATACGCAGTATTTT
CDR3aa: CASSVGGTSGGTDTQYF

j_gene: TRBJ2-7
abundance: many
v_gene: TRBV2
d_gene: TRBD2
CDR3nt: TGTGCCAGCAGTGAATCCATACTAGCGGGAGACTACGAGCAGTACTTC
CDR3aa: CASSESILAGDYEQYF

j_gene: TRBJ1-4
abundance: few
v_gene: TRBV12-3/TRBV12-4
d_gene: .
CDR3nt: TGTGCCAGCAGAAGACAGCGTAATGAAAAACTGTTTTTT
CDR3aa: CASRRQRNEKLFF

j_gene: TRBJ1-1
abundance: many
v_gene: TRBV20-1
d_gene: TRBD1
CDR3nt: TGCAGTGCCCTGAACCCAGGGGGCAGGGACACTGAAGCTTTCTTT
CDR3aa: CSALNPGGRDTEAFF

j_gene: TRBJ2-2
abundance: .
v_gene: TRBV6-2/TRBV6-3
d_gene: .
CDR3nt: TGTGCCAGCAGACCGGGACTCCAGAACACCGGGGAGCTGTTTTTT
CDR3aa: CASRPGLQNTGELFF

j_gene: TRBJ2-1
abundance: few
v_gene: TRBV4-1
d_gene: TRBD2
CDR3nt: TGCGCCAGCAGCCAAGTCCCCGGGAGGGCCTACAATGAGCAGTTCTTC
CDR3aa: CASSQVPGRAYNEQFF

j_gene: TRBJ1-2
abundance: .
v_gene: TRBV3-1
d_gene: .
CDR3nt: TGTGCCAGCAGCCCCCTAGGACAGCCAATAGCTAACTATGGCTACACCTTC
CDR3aa: CASSPLGQPIANYGYTF

j_gene: TRBJ1-1
abundance: many
v_gene: TRBV12-3/TRBV12-4
d_gene: .
CDR3nt: TGTGCCAGCAGTTACAGCTTGGACACTGAAGCTTTCTTT
CDR3aa: CASSYSLDTEAFF

j_gene: TRBJ2-7
abundance: .
v_gene: TRBV9
d_gene: TRBD1
CDR3nt: TGTGCCAGCAGCGTACGGGACAGCCACTACGAGCAGTACTTC
CDR3aa: CASSVRDSHYEQYF

j_gene: TRBJ1-2
abundance: many
v_gene: TRBV15
d_gene: .
CDR3nt: TGTGCCACCAGCAGAGATCTGGGACGGCCTTTCTATGGCTACACCTTC
CDR3aa: CATSRDLGRPFYGYTF

j_gene: TRBJ2-3
abundance: .
v_gene: TRBV7-9
d_gene: .
CDR3nt: TGTGCCAGCAGCTCCAACGCCCCTCCCTCGGCTCCGTGGCTGCGAGGTGGGGTTAATACGCAGTATTTT
CDR3aa: CASSSNAPPSAPWLRGGVNTQYF

j_gene: TRBJ2-1
abundance: .
v_gene: TRBV24-1
d_gene: TRBD1
CDR3nt: TGTGCCACCAGTGACCCCGGGACAGGGCTCTATGAGCAGTTCTTC
CDR3aa: CATSDPGTGLYEQFF

j_gene: TRBJ2-3
abundance: many
v_gene: TRBV24-1
d_gene: .
CDR3nt: TGTGCCACCAGTGCGGAGGGGAGCACAGATACGCAGTATTTT
CDR3aa: CATSAEGSTDTQYF

j_gene: TRBJ2-7
abundance: many
v_gene: TRBV6-1
d_gene: TRBD1
CDR3nt: TGTGCCAGCAGAGCTTCCGGGACAGGGTCCTACGAGCAGTACTTC
CDR3aa: CASRASGTGSYEQYF

j_gene: TRBJ1-6
abundance: many
v_gene: TRBV2
d_gene: .
CDR3nt: TGTGCCAGCATGACGGACAGCAATTCACCCCTCCACTTT
CDR3aa: CASMTDSNSPLHF

j_gene: TRBJ1-6
abundance: many
v_gene: TRBV6-1
d_gene: TRBD1
CDR3nt: TGTGCCAGCAACGTAGACAGGGGTGCTTCACCCCTCCACTTT
CDR3aa: CASNVDRGASPLHF

j_gene: TRBJ2-7
abundance: many
v_gene: TRBV27
d_gene: .
CDR3nt: TGTGCCAGCAGTTCCCCCTCGGGGGAGCAGTACTTC
CDR3aa: CASSSPSGEQYF

j_gene: TRBJ1-2
abundance: few
v_gene: TRBV7-8
d_gene: .
CDR3nt: TGTGCCAGCAGCTTAGGGGGGGCCAGTACACAGCACAGCTATGGCTACACCTTC
CDR3aa: CASSLGGASTQHSYGYTF

j_gene: TRBJ1-2
abundance: many
v_gene: TRBV19
d_gene: .
CDR3nt: TGTGCCAGTAGTCCGGGCCCGGCGAACTATGGCTACACCTTC
CDR3aa: CASSPGPANYGYTF

j_gene: TRBJ2-7
abundance: many
v_gene: TRBV10-3
d_gene: TRBD2
CDR3nt: TGTGCCATCAGTGCGGGACTAGCGGGAGAAGTCGAGCAGTACTTC
CDR3aa: CAISAGLAGEVEQYF

j_gene: TRBJ2-3
abundance: many
v_gene: TRBV6-1
d_gene: .
CDR3nt: TGTGCCAGCAGTGGCCGGGGAACAGATACGCAGTATTTT
CDR3aa: CASSGRGTDTQYF

j_gene: TRBJ2-5
abundance: many
v_gene: TRBV28
d_gene: .
CDR3nt: TGTGCCAGCAGTTTACCGGGCGGACAGACACAAGAGACCCAGTACTTC
CDR3aa: CASSLPGGQTQETQYF

j_gene: TRBJ2-3
abundance: many
v_gene: TRBV18
d_gene: .
CDR3nt: TGTGCCAGCTCACCAGGGGCACGGGAGAAATTAGATACGCAGTATTTT
CDR3aa: CASSPGAREKLDTQYF

j_gene: TRBJ1-1
abundance: many
v_gene: TRBV10-3
d_gene: .
CDR3nt: TGTGCCATCAGTGCGGGACTCTCGAACACTGAAGCTTTCTTT
CDR3aa: CAISAGLSNTEAFF

j_gene: TRBJ2-7
abundance: many
v_gene: TRBV6-1
d_gene: .
CDR3nt: TGTGCCAGTTTGATTGGACCGGCCTACGAGCAGTACTTC
CDR3aa: CASLIGPAYEQYF

j_gene: TRBJ1-2
abundance: many
v_gene: TRBV20-1
d_gene: .
CDR3nt: TGCAGTGCTAGAGACCCTAAACTAGGCCCCCTCTATGGCTACACCTTC
CDR3aa: CSARDPKLGPLYGYTF

j_gene: TRBJ1-2
abundance: many
v_gene: TRBV2
d_gene: TRBD1
CDR3nt: TGTGCCAGCAGTGAAGTCCGGGAGGGGGCTGTCACCTTC
CDR3aa: CASSEVREGAVTF